The T cell receptor beta chain under discussion was sequenced for a study of blood T cell repertoires in COVID-19. Profiling relied on immunoSEQ multiplex PCR, and the TCRdb table lists in-frame clones only, not all of them. The data hold around 150,000 clones, with roughly 83% observed a single time. CDR3 length equals 15 residues. In germline, CDR1 is MNHEY, CDR2 SVGEGT. With 0 bases clipped from V and 6 bases from J, the junction kept 5 bases outside the gene matches. The clonotype comes from a woman of 80 years or more with active or convalescent COVID-19. The chain has TRBV6-2 or TRBV6-3 and TRBJ1-5; 7 nucleotides align to TRBD1. The source material was peripheral blood. This CDR3 reads CASSYSGRGTQPQHF. For the CDR3, the DNA is TGTGCCAGCAGTTACTCGGGCAGGGGGACTCAGCCCCAGCATTTT.